The 21 T cell receptor beta chains presented below share a single source sample, sequenced in a study of CD8 T cells in ankylosing spondylitis. A single record per CDR3 protein comes from TCRdb applying MiXCR to the 5' RACE reads. The data contain some 30,000 distinct CDR3 sequences, under 40% of them singletons. The sequencing sample was made of synovial fluid, either unsorted or a sorted T cell fraction (not recorded which). Every receptor here comes from a male donor with ankylosing spondylitis.

This clonotype was observed a few times. The V gene is TRBV7-9, the J gene TRBJ2-5, with 10 nucleotides matching TRBD2. Trimming at V came to 5 bases and at J to 5 bases, leaving 11 bases not matched to a gene. This CDR3 contains 16 residues. The germline V gene encodes CDR1 SEHNR and CDR2 FQNEAQ (reference sequence). Here the CDR3 reads CASSHLGTSDGETQYF. The DNA of the CDR3 is TGTGCCAGCAGCCACCTTGGGACTAGCGATGGGGAGACCCAGTACTTC.

The rearrangement joins TRBV20-1 to TRBJ2-3, with a possible D match to TRBD1 (6 bases). The germline CDR1 and CDR2 sequences are DFQATT and SNEGSKA (reference sequence). There are 16 residues in the CDR3. Trimming took 1 base from V and 3 from J, leaving 17 bases between them. CDR3 nucleotides: TGCAGTGCTAGAGGTCAAGGGGGACGCCCGACAGATACGCAGTATTTT. It encodes CSARGQGGRPTDTQYF.

The chain carries TRBV11-2 and TRBJ2-1; the match to TRBD2 covers 8 bases. CDR1 is SGHAT, CDR2 FQNNGV, per germline. V trimming: 2 bases; J trimming: 15 bases; junction bases outside the gene matches: 3. The CDR3 is made up of 11 amino acids. CDR3 DNA: TGTGCCAGCAGCTTAAGCGGGGGCGGGTTCTTC. Its protein product is CASSLSGGGFF.

The gene calls are TRBV20-1 and TRBJ2-5; the D call may be TRBD1 or TRBD2 (5 bases each). Germline CDR1 DFQATT, CDR2 SNEGSKA (reference sequence). Trimming pared 4 bases from V and 3 bases from J, leaving 18 bases between. This CDR3 contains 15 residues. The CDR3 DNA sequence: TGCAGTGCTACCCGCTCAGGGTGGGGGAAAGAGACCCAGTACTTC. The encoded protein is CSATRSGWGKETQYF.

The chain employs TRBV7-8 and TRBJ2-1; possible D gene TRBD2, 5 bases. Looked up from germline, CDR1 is SGHVS and CDR2 is FQNEAQ. Trimming removed 2 bases at V and 5 bases at J, with 13 bases between. There are 15 residues in the CDR3. CDR3 amino acids: CASSLPTGVHNEQFF. In DNA form, the CDR3 reads TGTGCCAGCAGCTTACCCACCGGGGTCCACAATGAGCAGTTCTTC.

The chain combines TRBV3-1 with TRBJ1-6; no definite D call. The V end was cut by 2 bases, the J end by 7 bases, with 6 bases between. Germline-derived CDR1 and CDR2 are LGHDT and YNNKEL (reference sequence). The CDR3 is 13 amino acids. The CDR3 loop reads CASSQWINSPLHF. The CDR3, as DNA: TGTGCCAGCAGCCAATGGATCAATTCACCCCTCCACTTT.

This clonotype was found many times. The CDR3 loop is CASSADLALDEQFF. The CDR3 coding sequence is TGTGCCAGCAGCGCCGATCTAGCGCTGGATGAGCAGTTCTTC. The chain links TRBV3-1 to TRBJ2-1; TRBD2 is a possible D gene (6 bases). The CDR3 has 14 amino acids. Trimming took off 5 bases at V and 8 bases at J, with 16 bases between the two ends. Germline lookup yields CDR1 LGHDT and CDR2 YNNKEL (reference sequence).

This clonotype occurred many times. The chain has TRBV20-1 and TRBJ2-1, with D tentatively TRBD1 (5 bases). Trimming removed 0 bases from V and 4 bases from J, with 10 bases in between. Germline-derived CDR1 and CDR2 are DFQATT and SNEGSKA (reference sequence). The CDR3 totals 14 residues. In DNA, the CDR3 is TGCAGTGCTAGAGAACAGGAGTATTACAATGAGCAGTTCTTC. It codes for CSAREQEYYNEQFF.

This clonotype is medium-sized (0.01 to 0.1%). The chain employs TRBV7-9 and TRBJ2-7; maybe TRBD2 (6 bases). Germline V gene sequence: CDR1 SEHNR, CDR2 FQNEAQ (reference sequence). The CDR3 extends over 13 amino acids. The ends were cut back, 3 bases at V and 4 bases at J, with 10 bases in the middle. The CDR3 DNA follows: TGTGCCAGCAGCTTCCGGGAGCGGTACGAGCAGTACTTC. Encoded protein: CASSFRERYEQYF.

This clonotype was picked up many times. V is TRBV12-5 and J is TRBJ2-1; 8 bases line up with TRBD2. The V gene end was trimmed by 5 bases and the J gene end by 8 bases; junction bases not matched to a gene: 8. The CDR3 extends over 14 amino acids. Germline V CDR1 and CDR2: LGHNT, FRNRAP. The CDR3 spells CASGQGLEGDEQFF. CDR3 nucleotides: TGTGCTAGTGGTCAGGGACTAGAGGGCGATGAGCAGTTCTTC.

The V and J genes are TRBV10-3 and TRBJ2-7; possibly TRBD2 for D (6 bases). The CDR3 has 14 residues. V shed 6 bases and J shed 0 bases, with 12 bases lying between them. CDR1 is ENHRY and CDR2 is SYGVKD in the germline V gene. The CDR3 DNA reads as TGTGCCATCAGCGTGGGTAGCGGCTCCTACGAGCAGTACTTC. It codes for CAISVGSGSYEQYF.

This clonotype appeared many times. The CDR3 nucleotides read TGCGCCAGCAGATACACGCTAGCGGGTAACAATGAGCAGTTCTTC. Its protein product is CASRYTLAGNNEQFF. The rearrangement links TRBV4-1 to TRBJ2-1; 8 bases align to TRBD2. Trimming cost V 6 bases and J 5 bases; bases outside gene matches: 9. This CDR3 spans 15 amino acids. The V gene's germline CDR1 is MGHRA and CDR2 YSYEKL.

Ten or more counts support this clonotype. V and J are TRBV6-4 and TRBJ2-1, with D hard to call. The CDR3 spans 15 residues. V lost 0 bases and J 6 bases, leaving 12 bases between the germline ends. Germline values: CDR1 MRHNA, CDR2 SNTAGT. In DNA, the CDR3 is TGTGCCAGCAGTGACTCGAGAGAACAAGCCAATGAGCAGTTCTTC. Residues: CASSDSREQANEQFF.

V is TRBV4-1 and J is TRBJ2-1; 9 bases fit TRBD2. The CDR3 is 17 residues long. CDR1 and CDR2 from the germline V gene are MGHRA and YSYEKL. V gave up 4 bases and J gave up 2 bases; unmatched junction bases: 9. In DNA form, the CDR3 reads TGCGCCAGCAGCCCGTGGGGCGGGAGGGCCCCCTACAATGAGCAGTTCTTC. Translation gives CASSPWGGRAPYNEQFF.

The chain uses TRBV7-8 and TRBJ2-5, with 10 bases identical to TRBD2. The germline gives CDR1 SGHVS, CDR2 FQNEAQ. V lost 5 bases to trimming and J lost 5 bases; unmatched junction nucleotides: 14. The CDR3 covers 17 residues. The DNA of the CDR3 is TGTGCCAGCAGCCGTACTATAGCGGGAGGTTGGGAGGAGACCCAGTACTTC. This translates into CASSRTIAGGWEETQYF.

The CDR3 region is CASSETRISTDTQYF. CDR3 bases: TGTGCCAGCAGTGAAACGCGGATTAGCACAGATACGCAGTATTTT. The chain recombines TRBV2 with TRBJ2-3; D is unclear. The ends were cut back, 2 bases at V and 0 bases at J, with 9 bases in the middle. The length of the CDR3 is 15 residues. CDR1 SNHLY and CDR2 FYNNEI come from the germline V gene. The full variable domain, its missing parts supplied by reference TRBV2 and TRBJ2-3, is EPEVTQTPSHQVTQMGQEVILRCVPISNHLYFYWYRQILGQKVEFLVSFYNNEISEKSEIFDDQFSVERPDGSNFTLKIRSTKLEDSAMYFCASSETRISTDTQYFGPGTRLTVL.

This clonotype was seen only a few times. The chain uses TRBV3-1 and TRBJ2-7; D gene unclear. Germline V CDR1 and CDR2: LGHDT, YNNKEL (reference sequence). The germline V and J ends were trimmed by 1 base and 5 bases, with 9 bases remaining between them. The CDR3 consists of 13 residues. DNA of the CDR3: TGTGCCAGCAGCCAAGGTAGTTCCCACGAGCAGTACTTC. As protein: CASSQGSSHEQYF.

This clonotype was detected many times. The chain joins TRBV19 to TRBJ1-5; D unclear. There are 14 residues in the CDR3. The germline V gene encodes CDR1 LNHDA and CDR2 SQIVND (reference sequence). Deletions cut 2 bases from V and 5 bases from J, with 10 bases between. In DNA, the CDR3 is TGTGCCAGTAGTATAATCGGCAGTCATCAGCCCCAGCATTTT. It specifies CASSIIGSHQPQHF.

V is TRBV24-1 and J is TRBJ2-5, with D perhaps TRBD2 (6 bases). Deletions cut 8 bases from V and 1 base from J, with 19 bases between. The germline V gene has CDR1 KGHDR and CDR2 SFDVKD. The CDR3 is made up of 16 amino acids. CDR3 nucleotide sequence: TGTGCCACCATGGGCATACGGGAGCTAACCCAAGAGACCCAGTACTTC. This gives the protein CATMGIRELTQETQYF.

In this sample, this clonotype turned up a few times. The chain recombines TRBV24-1 with TRBJ2-7; the D is unclear. The CDR3 is 14 residues long. CDR1 and CDR2 (germline): KGHDR, SFDVKD. CDR3 residues: CANNAAVSSYEQYV. CDR3 nucleotides: TGTGCAAACAACGCAGCAGTTAGCTCCTACGAGCAGTACGTC.

The sample holds a few counts of this clonotype. The rearrangement uses TRBV4-1 and TRBJ1-2; the match to TRBD1 covers 10 bases. The CDR3 covers 14 residues. CDR1 is MGHRA, CDR2 YSYEKL, per germline. With V trimmed by 3 bases and J by 8 bases, 6 bases remained unmatched. Here the CDR3 reads CASSQAGTGEGYTF. DNA for the CDR3: TGCGCCAGCAGCCAGGCAGGGACAGGGGAAGGCTACACCTTC.